The rows below give T cell receptor beta chains drawn from one sample of a study of blood T cell repertoires in COVID-19. Clones were sequenced by immunoSEQ multiplex PCR, and TCRdb holds only the in-frame ones, with some missing. The profile shows about 83,000 clones, 70% to 90% of them singletons. The sample consisted of peripheral blood. The receptors shown here come from a man older than 75 with active or convalescent COVID-19. CDR3s include the opening cysteine and the closing phenylalanine or tryptophan. The order of the fields is CDR3 DNA, CDR3 protein, J gene, V gene, D gene, clone size. The D gene is left open where the match is weak. Expanded clones get a size class; other rows say once, few or many, or leave the size out.

CDR3nt: TGTGCCAGCAGCTTACCGGGACAGAACACTGAAGCTTTCTTT
CDR3aa: CASSLPGQNTEAFF
j_gene: TRBJ1-1
v_gene: TRBV7-9
d_gene: NA
abundance: NA

CDR3nt: TGTGCCAGTAGTACCTACTCAAACACCATATATTTT
CDR3aa: CASSTYSNTIYF
j_gene: TRBJ1-3
v_gene: TRBV19
d_gene: NA
abundance: few

CDR3nt: TGTGCCAGCAGCTTAAGGGGCTATGGCTACACCTTC
CDR3aa: CASSLRGYGYTF
j_gene: TRBJ1-2
v_gene: TRBV11-3
d_gene: NA
abundance: NA

CDR3nt: TGTGCCAGCAGTGACCCGGAAGGACTCTATCTCCAGCATTTT
CDR3aa: CASSDPEGLYLQHF
j_gene: TRBJ1-5
v_gene: TRBV6-1
d_gene: NA
abundance: NA

CDR3nt: TGTGCCAGCAGCTTCAGGGTCACTGAAGCTTTCTTT
CDR3aa: CASSFRVTEAFF
j_gene: TRBJ1-1
v_gene: TRBV11-2
d_gene: NA
abundance: NA

CDR3nt: TGTGCCAGCTCACCAGACAGGGTCTATGGCTACACCTTC
CDR3aa: CASSPDRVYGYTF
j_gene: TRBJ1-2
v_gene: TRBV18
d_gene: TRBD1
abundance: NA

CDR3nt: TGTGCCAGCAGCTTAATGGAGACCACAGATACGCAGTATTTT
CDR3aa: CASSLMETTDTQYF
j_gene: TRBJ2-3
v_gene: TRBV7-9
d_gene: NA
abundance: NA

CDR3nt: TGTGCCAGCACTCTAATGGGGACAGCGAACACTGAAGCTTTCTTT
CDR3aa: CASTLMGTANTEAFF
j_gene: TRBJ1-1
v_gene: TRBV27
d_gene: TRBD1
abundance: NA

CDR3nt: TGTGCCACCAGTGATCGATCCACAGGGGGCGCGGGGGAAAAACTGTTTTTT
CDR3aa: CATSDRSTGGAGEKLFF
j_gene: TRBJ1-4
v_gene: TRBV24-1
d_gene: TRBD1
abundance: NA

CDR3nt: TGTGCCAGCAGGGAGTTGAGGGCAGAGACCCAGTACTTC
CDR3aa: CASRELRAETQYF
j_gene: TRBJ2-5
v_gene: TRBV6-5
d_gene: NA
abundance: NA

CDR3nt: TGTGCCAGCAGTTACTCGGACAGTCGTGAAAAACTGTTTTTT
CDR3aa: CASSYSDSREKLFF
j_gene: TRBJ1-4
v_gene: TRBV6-6
d_gene: NA
abundance: once

CDR3nt: TGCGCCAGCCGGACAGTAGATAATGAAAAACTGTTTTTT
CDR3aa: CASRTVDNEKLFF
j_gene: TRBJ1-4
v_gene: TRBV5-1
d_gene: NA
abundance: few

CDR3nt: TGCGCCAGCAGTGAAGTACCCGGGACAGGGGGCGAAAAACTGTTTTTT
CDR3aa: CASSEVPGTGGEKLFF
j_gene: TRBJ1-4
v_gene: TRBV10-2
d_gene: TRBD1
abundance: once

CDR3nt: TGTGCCAGCAGCCAAGTCCGATTCGGAGGGGCAACGGCAGAGACCCAGTACTTC
CDR3aa: CASSQVRFGGATAETQYF
j_gene: TRBJ2-5
v_gene: TRBV3-1/TRBV3-2
d_gene: NA
abundance: NA

CDR3nt: TGTGCCAGCAGCATGACAGGGCTTGGCACTGAAGCTTTCTTT
CDR3aa: CASSMTGLGTEAFF
j_gene: TRBJ1-1
v_gene: TRBV7-6
d_gene: TRBD1
abundance: NA

CDR3nt: TGTGCCAGCAGTCACAGGGGTTCGGGCGGCTACACCTTC
CDR3aa: CASSHRGSGGYTF
j_gene: TRBJ1-2
v_gene: TRBV28
d_gene: TRBD1
abundance: NA

CDR3nt: TGTGCCAGCAGCGAGCTAGGGGATGAGCAGTTCTTC
CDR3aa: CASSELGDEQFF
j_gene: TRBJ2-1
v_gene: TRBV2
d_gene: NA
abundance: once

CDR3nt: TGTGCCAGCAGCTCTACTAGCGGGGAAAACTCCTACAATGAGCAGTTCTTC
CDR3aa: CASSSTSGENSYNEQFF
j_gene: TRBJ2-1
v_gene: TRBV7-2
d_gene: TRBD2
abundance: NA

CDR3nt: TGTGCCAGCAGTTTAGTCCAGGCAACCTATGGCTACACCTTC
CDR3aa: CASSLVQATYGYTF
j_gene: TRBJ1-2
v_gene: TRBV28
d_gene: NA
abundance: NA

CDR3nt: TGCAGCGTTGATACGGTGCCAGGGGACCAGTACTTC
CDR3aa: CSVDTVPGDQYF
j_gene: TRBJ2-5
v_gene: TRBV29-1
d_gene: NA
abundance: NA

CDR3nt: TGTGCCAGCAGCTTAAGGACAGGGGGCAATGGCTACACCTTC
CDR3aa: CASSLRTGGNGYTF
j_gene: TRBJ1-2
v_gene: TRBV7-2
d_gene: TRBD1
abundance: NA

CDR3nt: TGTGCCAGCAGGAAAGGAAACAGGGACACCGGGGAGCTGTTTTTT
CDR3aa: CASRKGNRDTGELFF
j_gene: TRBJ2-2
v_gene: TRBV2
d_gene: NA
abundance: NA

CDR3nt: TGTGCCACCAGTGCCCGACTGGCTAGCGGGAGAGCATCGAACACCGGGGAGCTGTTTTTT
CDR3aa: CATSARLASGRASNTGELFF
j_gene: TRBJ2-2
v_gene: TRBV24-1
d_gene: TRBD2
abundance: NA

CDR3nt: TGTGCCAGCTCACCACCAGGGACAGGGGACCATGGCTACACCTTC
CDR3aa: CASSPPGTGDHGYTF
j_gene: TRBJ1-2
v_gene: TRBV18
d_gene: TRBD1
abundance: NA

CDR3nt: TGCGCCAGCAGCGGGACAGGAGGGAATTCACCCCTCCACTTT
CDR3aa: CASSGTGGNSPLHF
j_gene: TRBJ1-6
v_gene: TRBV10-1
d_gene: TRBD1
abundance: NA

CDR3nt: TGTGCCAGCAGCTTTGCGTCGGCAGGGGGCCGAAATGGCTACACCTTC
CDR3aa: CASSFASAGGRNGYTF
j_gene: TRBJ1-2
v_gene: TRBV7-2
d_gene: TRBD1
abundance: once

CDR3nt: TGTGCCAGCAGCTTAGCTGGGGGGGTCATGACACCCCTCCACTTT
CDR3aa: CASSLAGGVMTPLHF
j_gene: TRBJ1-6
v_gene: TRBV7-9
d_gene: NA
abundance: NA

CDR3nt: TGTGCCAGCAGCTTTCAAGACACGTCGAACACCGGGGAGCTGTTTTTT
CDR3aa: CASSFQDTSNTGELFF
j_gene: TRBJ2-2
v_gene: TRBV27
d_gene: NA
abundance: NA

CDR3nt: TGTGCCAGTAGTAGTCGACAGGGGGACGGGGAGCTGTTTTTT
CDR3aa: CASSSRQGDGELFF
j_gene: TRBJ2-2
v_gene: TRBV19
d_gene: TRBD1
abundance: NA

CDR3nt: TGTGCCAGCAGCTCCCCGTGGGGGGATGAAAAACTGTTTTTT
CDR3aa: CASSSPWGDEKLFF
j_gene: TRBJ1-4
v_gene: TRBV7-2
d_gene: NA
abundance: NA